This T cell receptor beta chain was captured in a study of blood T cells in healthy people across ages. Regarding the study as a whole: Strong correlation existed between TCR beta diversity and naive T cell percentage.

V lost 6 bases and J lost 7, with 19 bases in between. Germline V lookup: CDR1 SQVTM, CDR2 ANQGSEA. This CDR3 is built from 13 residues. Turning to this clonotype: Its antigen is undetermined.

A J-beta primer mix and a sample-barcoded 5' primer were used in a second PCR of about 7 to 12 cycles. TCRdb re-derived calls from the 5' RACE reads in MiXCR, one entry per CDR3 protein. Of 1,300,000 or so distinct CDR3 sequences listed, almost 60% are singletons. Sequenced material: blood. This chain joins TRBV29-1 and TRBJ2-7; the D gene is possibly TRBD1 (7 bases). The sequence came from a young man in good health. CDR3 protein: CSVSDRDSWEQYF. The DNA for the CDR3 is TGCAGCGTCTCCGACAGGGACTCGTGGGAGCAGTACTTC.